The clone carrying this T cell receptor beta chain has only a few counts. Antigen unknown. This specimen comes from a study of beta chain features in type 1 diabetes. Study background: Sorted cell examination encompassed approximately 110 million cells across all samples. Whole-study findings and limits: Shortening that was moderate but significant affected the TCRB CDR3s of Type 1 diabetes patients in all four CD4+ subsets. Small HLA sub-analyses could not settle whether HLA shapes TCRB rearrangement.

After removal of 3 bases from V and 14 bases from J, the junction contained 7 bases not matched to a gene. Germline V gives CDR1 KGHSH, CDR2 LQKENI. This CDR3 has 13 residues. As every portion of the isolated RNA was reverse transcribed, the sequencing read expressed TCRB transcripts. The data were produced by immunoSEQ multiplex PCR, yet TCRdb's version contains in-frame clones alone and is incomplete. The repertoire holds fewer than 300,000 clones, with around 9.9% as singletons. This chain uses TRBV18 with TRBJ1-6; 7 positions agree with TRBD1. This receptor was taken from a young man with type 1 diabetes. Sequencing used naive CD4+ T cells from blood. In DNA, the CDR3 is TGTGCCAGCTCACCGGCGGGACAGCCGGCCCTCCACTTT. It codes for CASSPAGQPALHF.